This TCR beta chain is drawn from a study of T cells in tumors after PD-1 blockade. Study-level background: Tumor samples averaged about 25,000 templates (range about 554-100,000) and several thousand unique clonotypes. Whole-study findings and limits: Peripheral recruitment is suggested, as some novel exhausted tumor clones were in pre-treatment blood.

Germline-derived CDR1 and CDR2 are LNHDA and SQIVND (reference sequence). V gave up 8 bases and J gave up 0 bases, with 8 bases separating them. The CDR3 has 13 residues. Sequencing used immunoSEQ multiplex PCR; TCRdb keeps in-frame clones, though not all of them. The repertoire holds about 9,200 clones, with around two thirds as singletons. Comment on this clone: Its antigen is undetermined.

Sequencing was performed on tumor tissue, taken after anti-PD-1 treatment. The chain couples TRBV19 to TRBJ1-3, with no clear D. The TCR comes from a human donor with basal cell carcinoma. DNA for the CDR3: TGTGCCAGTCGAACGGCCTCTGGAAACACCATATATTTT. Translating gives CASRTASGNTIYF.